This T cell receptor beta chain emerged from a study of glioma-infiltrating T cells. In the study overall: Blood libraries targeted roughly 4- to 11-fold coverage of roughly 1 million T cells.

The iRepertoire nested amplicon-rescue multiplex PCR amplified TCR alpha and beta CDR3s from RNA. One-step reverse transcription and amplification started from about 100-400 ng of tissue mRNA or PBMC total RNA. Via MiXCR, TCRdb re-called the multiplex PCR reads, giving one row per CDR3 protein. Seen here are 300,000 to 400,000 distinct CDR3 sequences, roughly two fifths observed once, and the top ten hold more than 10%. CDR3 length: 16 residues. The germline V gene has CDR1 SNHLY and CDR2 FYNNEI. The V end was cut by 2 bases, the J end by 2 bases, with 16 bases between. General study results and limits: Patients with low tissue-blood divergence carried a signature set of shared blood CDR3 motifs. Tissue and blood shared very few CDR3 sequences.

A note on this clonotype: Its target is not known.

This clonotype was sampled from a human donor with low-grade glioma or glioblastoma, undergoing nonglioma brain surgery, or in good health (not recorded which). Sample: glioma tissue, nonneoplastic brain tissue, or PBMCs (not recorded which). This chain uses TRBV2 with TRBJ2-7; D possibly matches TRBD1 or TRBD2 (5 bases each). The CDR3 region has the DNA TGTGCCAGCAGTGAATTAGGGTTCGAGGGGCCCTACGAGCAGTACTTC. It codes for CASSELGFEGPYEQYF.